This T cell receptor beta chain emerged from a study of control samples from healthy donors and cancer patients. Assay used: immunoSEQ multiplex PCR; TCRdb lists only in-frame clones, some missing. The table records under 55,000 clones, roughly 80% of them present only once. Germline V gene sequence: CDR1 LGHDT, CDR2 YNNKEL (reference sequence). The CDR3 loop spans 13 amino acids. Between the trimmed V and J ends, which lost 6 bases and 10 bases, there was a span of 16 bases. The sequence was collected from a man between 65 and 80 years old in good health. Sequenced: blood. This chain joins TRBV3-1 (or the pseudogene TRBV3-2) and TRBJ2-1, with D tentatively TRBD2 (5 bases). For the CDR3, the DNA is TGTGCCAGCAGTCCCGGACTGCACAGAGAGCAGTTCTTC. Translation: CASSPGLHREQFF.